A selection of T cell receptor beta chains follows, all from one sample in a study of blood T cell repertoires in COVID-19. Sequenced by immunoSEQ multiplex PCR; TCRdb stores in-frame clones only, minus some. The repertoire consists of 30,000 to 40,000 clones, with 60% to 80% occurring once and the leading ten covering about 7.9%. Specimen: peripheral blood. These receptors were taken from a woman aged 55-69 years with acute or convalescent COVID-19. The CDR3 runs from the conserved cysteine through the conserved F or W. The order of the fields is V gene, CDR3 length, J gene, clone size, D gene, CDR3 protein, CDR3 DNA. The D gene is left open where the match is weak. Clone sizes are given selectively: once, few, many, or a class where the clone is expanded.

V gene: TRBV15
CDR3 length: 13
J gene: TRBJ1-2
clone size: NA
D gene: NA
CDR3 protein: CATSDGEGYGYTF
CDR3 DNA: TGTGCCACCAGCGACGGGGAGGGCTATGGCTACACCTTC

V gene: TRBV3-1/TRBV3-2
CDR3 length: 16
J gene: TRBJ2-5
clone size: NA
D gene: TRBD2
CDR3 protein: CASSQDLAGGQETQYF
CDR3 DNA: TGTGCCAGCAGCCAAGATCTGGCGGGGGGTCAGGAGACCCAGTACTTC

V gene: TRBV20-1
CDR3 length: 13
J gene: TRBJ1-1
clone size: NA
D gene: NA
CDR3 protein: CSANEGGNTEAFF
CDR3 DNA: TGCAGTGCTAATGAGGGGGGAAACACTGAAGCTTTCTTT

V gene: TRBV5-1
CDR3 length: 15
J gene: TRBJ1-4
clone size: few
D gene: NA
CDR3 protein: CASSASGETNEKLFF
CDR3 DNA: TGCGCCAGCAGCGCCTCAGGGGAAACTAATGAAAAACTGTTTTTT

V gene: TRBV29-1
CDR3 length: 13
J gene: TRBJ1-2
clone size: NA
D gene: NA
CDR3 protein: CSVGLQGNYGYTF
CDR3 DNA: TGCAGCGTTGGGCTACAGGGCAACTATGGCTACACCTTC

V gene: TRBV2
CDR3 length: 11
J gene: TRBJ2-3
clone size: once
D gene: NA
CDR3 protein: CASGQTDTQYF
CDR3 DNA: TGTGCCAGCGGACAGACAGATACGCAGTATTTT

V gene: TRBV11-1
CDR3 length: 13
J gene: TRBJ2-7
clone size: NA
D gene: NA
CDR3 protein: CASSSAVSSEQYF
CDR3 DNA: TGTGCCAGCAGCTCGGCGGTGAGTAGTGAGCAGTACTTC

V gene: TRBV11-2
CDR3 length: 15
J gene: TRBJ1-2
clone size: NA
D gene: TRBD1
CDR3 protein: CASSPAQGAGYGYTF
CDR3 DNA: TGTGCCAGCAGCCCCGCACAGGGGGCAGGCTATGGCTACACCTTC

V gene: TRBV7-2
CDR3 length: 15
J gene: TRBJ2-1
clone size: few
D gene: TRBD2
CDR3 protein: CASSLGLAGYNEQFF
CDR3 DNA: TGTGCCAGCAGCTTAGGACTAGCGGGATACAATGAGCAGTTCTTC

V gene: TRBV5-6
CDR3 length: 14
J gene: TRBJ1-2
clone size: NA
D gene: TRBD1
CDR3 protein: CASSLAGTVYGYTF
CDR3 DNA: TGTGCCAGCAGCTTGGCCGGGACAGTCTATGGCTACACCTTC

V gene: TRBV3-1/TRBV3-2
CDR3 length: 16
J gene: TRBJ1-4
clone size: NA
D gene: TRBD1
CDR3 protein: CASSQDPRGRDEKLFF
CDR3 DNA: TGTGCCAGCAGCCAAGATCCTAGGGGGCGCGATGAAAAACTGTTTTTT

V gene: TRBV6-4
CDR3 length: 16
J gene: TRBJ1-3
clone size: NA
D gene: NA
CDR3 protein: CASSGKSDWGGCTIYF
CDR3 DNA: TGTGCCAGCAGTGGTAAGAGTGACTGGGGAGGATGCACCATATATTTT

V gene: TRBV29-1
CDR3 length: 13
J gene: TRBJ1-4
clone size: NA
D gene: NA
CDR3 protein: CSVDTGSNEKLFF
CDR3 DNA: TGCAGCGTTGATACAGGATCCAATGAAAAACTGTTTTTT

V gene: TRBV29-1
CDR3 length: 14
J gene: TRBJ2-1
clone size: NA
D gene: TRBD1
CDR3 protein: CSVPLQGDGGEQFF
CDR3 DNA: TGCAGCGTCCCTCTCCAGGGGGACGGTGGTGAGCAGTTCTTC

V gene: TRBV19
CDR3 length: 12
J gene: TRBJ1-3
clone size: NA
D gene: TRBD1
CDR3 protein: CASSIGTATIYF
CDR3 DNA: TGTGCCAGTAGTATCGGGACAGCCACCATATATTTT

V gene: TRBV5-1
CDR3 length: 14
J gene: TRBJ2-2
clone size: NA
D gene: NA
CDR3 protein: CASSPTGNTGELFF
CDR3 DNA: TGCGCCAGCAGCCCTACAGGGAACACCGGGGAGCTGTTTTTT

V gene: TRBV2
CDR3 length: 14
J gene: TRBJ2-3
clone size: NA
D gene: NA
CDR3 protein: CASVGGRSTDTQYF
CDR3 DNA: TGTGCCAGCGTCGGGGGGCGGAGCACAGATACGCAGTATTTT

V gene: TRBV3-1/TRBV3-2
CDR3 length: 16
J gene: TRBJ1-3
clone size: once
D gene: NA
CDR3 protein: CASSQDPQFRGNTIYF
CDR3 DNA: TGTGCCAGCAGCCAAGATCCCCAGTTCCGTGGAAACACCATATATTTT

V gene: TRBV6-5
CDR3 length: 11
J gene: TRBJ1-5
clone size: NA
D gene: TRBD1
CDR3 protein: CAVRGNQPQHF
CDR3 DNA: TGTGCCGTCAGGGGGAATCAGCCCCAGCATTTT

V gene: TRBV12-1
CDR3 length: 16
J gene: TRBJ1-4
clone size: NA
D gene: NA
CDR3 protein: CASTRDRGMVNEKLFF
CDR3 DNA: TGTGCCAGCACCAGGGACAGGGGGATGGTAAATGAAAAACTGTTTTTT

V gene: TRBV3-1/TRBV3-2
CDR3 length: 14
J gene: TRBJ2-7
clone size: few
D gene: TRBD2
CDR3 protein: CASSQGVAGYEQYF
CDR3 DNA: TGTGCCAGCAGCCAAGGCGTAGCGGGGTACGAGCAGTACTTC

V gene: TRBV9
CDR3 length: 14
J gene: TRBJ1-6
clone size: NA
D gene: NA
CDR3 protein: CASSVAGDNSPLHF
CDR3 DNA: TGTGCCAGCAGCGTAGCCGGGGATAATTCACCCCTCCACTTT

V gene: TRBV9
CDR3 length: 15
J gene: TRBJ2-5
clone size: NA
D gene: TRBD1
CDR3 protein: CASSIRDRRQETQYF
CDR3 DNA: TGTGCCAGCAGCATCCGGGACAGAAGACAAGAGACCCAGTACTTC

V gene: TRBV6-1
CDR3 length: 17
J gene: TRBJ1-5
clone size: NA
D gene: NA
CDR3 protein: CASSERESGRSNQPQHF
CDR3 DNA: TGTGCCAGCAGTGAAAGGGAGAGCGGAAGAAGCAATCAGCCCCAGCATTTT

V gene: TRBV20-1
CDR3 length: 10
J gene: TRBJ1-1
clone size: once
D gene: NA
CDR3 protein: CSAGEQEAFF
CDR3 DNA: TGCAGTGCTGGGGAGCAGGAAGCTTTCTTT

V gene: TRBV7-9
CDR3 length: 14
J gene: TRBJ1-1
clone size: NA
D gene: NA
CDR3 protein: CASSLLAENTEAFF
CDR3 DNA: TGTGCCAGCAGCTTACTAGCCGAGAACACTGAAGCTTTCTTT

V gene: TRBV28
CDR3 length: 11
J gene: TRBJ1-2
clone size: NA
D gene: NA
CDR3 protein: CASSSPGGYTF
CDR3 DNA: TGTGCCAGCAGCTCCCCGGGGGGCTACACCTTC

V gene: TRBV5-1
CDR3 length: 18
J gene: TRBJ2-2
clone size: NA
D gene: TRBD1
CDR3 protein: CASSYLNPGGIGTGELFF
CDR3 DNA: TGCGCCAGCAGCTACTTAAACCCAGGGGGTATCGGCACCGGGGAGCTGTTTTTT

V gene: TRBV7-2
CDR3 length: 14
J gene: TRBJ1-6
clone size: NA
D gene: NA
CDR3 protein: CASSLGGEGSPLHF
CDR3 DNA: TGTGCCAGCAGCTTAGGGGGGGAAGGTTCACCCCTCCACTTT

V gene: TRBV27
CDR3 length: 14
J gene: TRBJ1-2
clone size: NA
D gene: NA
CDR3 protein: CASSWAGSNYGYTF
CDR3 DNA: TGTGCCAGCAGTTGGGCAGGGTCTAACTATGGCTACACCTTC

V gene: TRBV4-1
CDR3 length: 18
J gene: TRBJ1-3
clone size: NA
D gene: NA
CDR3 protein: CASSQVSPQYSGGNTIYF
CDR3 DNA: TGCGCCAGCAGCCAAGTTTCCCCTCAGTATAGCGGAGGAAACACCATATATTTT

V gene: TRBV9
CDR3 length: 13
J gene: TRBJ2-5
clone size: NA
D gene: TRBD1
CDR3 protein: CASSGGGPETQYF
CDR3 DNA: TGTGCCAGCAGCGGAGGGGGCCCGGAGACCCAGTACTTC

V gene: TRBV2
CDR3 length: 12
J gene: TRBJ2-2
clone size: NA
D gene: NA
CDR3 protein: CASSAGAGELFF
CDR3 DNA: TGTGCCAGCAGCGCAGGGGCCGGGGAGCTGTTTTTT

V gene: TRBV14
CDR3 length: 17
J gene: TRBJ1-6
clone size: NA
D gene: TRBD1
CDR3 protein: CASSQEVQGSYNSPLHF
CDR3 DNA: TGTGCCAGCAGCCAAGAGGTACAGGGGTCCTATAATTCACCCCTCCACTTT

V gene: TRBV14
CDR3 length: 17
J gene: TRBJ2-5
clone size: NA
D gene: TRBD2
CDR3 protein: CASSQDKVAGGLETQYF
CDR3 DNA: TGTGCCAGCAGCCAAGATAAAGTAGCGGGGGGCCTGGAGACCCAGTACTTC

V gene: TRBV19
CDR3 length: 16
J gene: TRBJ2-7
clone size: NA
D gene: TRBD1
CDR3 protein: CASSPQPGTGDYEQYF
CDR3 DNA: TGTGCCAGTAGTCCCCAACCCGGGACAGGGGACTACGAGCAGTACTTC

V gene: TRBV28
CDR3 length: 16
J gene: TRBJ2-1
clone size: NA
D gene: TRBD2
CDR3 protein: CASSSSGGGSYNEQFF
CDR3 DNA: TGTGCCAGCAGTTCTAGCGGGGGGGGCTCCTACAATGAGCAGTTCTTC

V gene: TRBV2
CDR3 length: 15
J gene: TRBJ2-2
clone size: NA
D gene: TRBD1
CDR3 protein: CASSTGQGVTGELFF
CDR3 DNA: TGTGCCAGCAGTACGGGACAGGGGGTCACCGGGGAGCTGTTTTTT

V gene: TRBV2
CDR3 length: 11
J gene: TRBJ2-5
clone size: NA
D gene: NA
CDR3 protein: CASSVRETQYF
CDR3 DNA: TGTGCCAGCAGTGTTCGGGAGACCCAGTACTTC

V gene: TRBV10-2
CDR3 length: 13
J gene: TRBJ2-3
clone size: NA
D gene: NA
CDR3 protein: CASRAHNTDTQYF
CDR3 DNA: TGCGCCAGCAGGGCCCATAACACAGATACGCAGTATTTT

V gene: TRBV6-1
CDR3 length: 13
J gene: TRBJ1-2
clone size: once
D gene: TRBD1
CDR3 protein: CASSEETGTGYTF
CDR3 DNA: TGTGCCAGCAGTGAAGAGACAGGGACCGGCTACACCTTC

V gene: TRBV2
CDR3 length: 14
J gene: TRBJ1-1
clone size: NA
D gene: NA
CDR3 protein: CARRGTGRDTEAFF
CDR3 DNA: TGTGCCAGAAGGGGAACAGGGCGGGACACTGAAGCTTTCTTT

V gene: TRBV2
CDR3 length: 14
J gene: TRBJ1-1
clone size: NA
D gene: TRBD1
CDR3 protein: CASSEFVGQEEAFF
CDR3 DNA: TGTGCCAGCAGTGAATTTGTCGGACAGGAGGAAGCTTTCTTT

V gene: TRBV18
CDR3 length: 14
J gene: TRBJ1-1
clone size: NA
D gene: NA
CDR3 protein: CASSPGALTTEAFF
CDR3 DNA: TGTGCCAGCTCACCGGGGGCGCTAACGACTGAAGCTTTCTTT

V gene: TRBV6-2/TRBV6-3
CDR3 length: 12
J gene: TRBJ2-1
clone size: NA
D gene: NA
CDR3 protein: CASSSPRYEQFF
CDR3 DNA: TGTGCCAGCAGTTCCCCTAGGTATGAGCAGTTCTTC

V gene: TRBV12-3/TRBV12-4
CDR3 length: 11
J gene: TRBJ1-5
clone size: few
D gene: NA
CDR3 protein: CASSASGPQHF
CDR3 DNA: TGTGCCAGCAGTGCCAGTGGGCCCCAGCATTTT

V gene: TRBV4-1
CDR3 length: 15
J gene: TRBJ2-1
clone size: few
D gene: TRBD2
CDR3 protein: CASSGRASGEPEQFF
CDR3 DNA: TGCGCCAGCAGCGGCCGGGCTAGCGGGGAACCGGAGCAGTTCTTC

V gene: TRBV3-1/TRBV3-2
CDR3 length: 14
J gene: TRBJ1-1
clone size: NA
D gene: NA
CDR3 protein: CASSQVPGDTEAFF
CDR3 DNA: TGTGCCAGCAGCCAAGTCCCCGGGGACACTGAAGCTTTCTTT

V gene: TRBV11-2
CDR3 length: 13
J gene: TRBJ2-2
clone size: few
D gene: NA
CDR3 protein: CASSVRVTGELFF
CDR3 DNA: TGTGCCAGCAGCGTCAGGGTCACCGGGGAGCTGTTTTTT

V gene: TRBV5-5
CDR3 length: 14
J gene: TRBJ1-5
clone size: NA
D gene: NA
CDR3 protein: CASSLESGDQPQHF
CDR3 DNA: TGTGCCAGCAGCTTGGAATCGGGGGATCAGCCCCAGCATTTT

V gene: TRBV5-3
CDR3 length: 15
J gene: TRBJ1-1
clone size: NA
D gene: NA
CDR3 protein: CARSPKDSMNTEAFF
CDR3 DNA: TGTGCCAGAAGCCCGAAGGACAGCATGAACACTGAAGCTTTCTTT